This T cell receptor beta chain appears in the sequencing data of a study of persistence of HIV-infected CD4 T cells. Background on the study: Anti-CD3/anti-CD28 stimulation activated a higher proportion of cells than antigen stimulation, with lower memory fraction.

About this clone: Its target is not known.

Germline lookup yields CDR1 SGHRS and CDR2 YFSETQ. This CDR3 region has 16 residues. V lost 4 bases, J lost 5 bases, and 11 bases stayed unmatched. Anti-CD3/anti-CD28 beads served as a nonspecific positive control stimulus. Sorting of responding CD4+ T cells relied on upregulated CD40 ligand together with CD69. CD4+ T cell counts exceeded 400 cells/uL; CMV serology was positive. The libraries were made with immunoSEQ version 4 in survey mode. Using immunoSEQ multiplex PCR, the repertoire was profiled, and TCRdb retains in-frame clones only, with some absent. Of 35,000 to 55,000 clones detected, 80% to 95% appear once; the ten largest clones hold roughly 1.8%.

This chain links TRBV5-1 with TRBJ1-4, with 7 bases lining up with TRBD1. The source of this sequence is an adult man with HIV who was CMV-seropositive. Sequenced here: CD4+ T cells sorted from PBMCs after approximately 20-hour stimulation, sampled from a patient who received antiretroviral therapy. The chain's CDR3 is CASSPGRRGGNEKLFF. CDR3 nucleotides: TGCGCCAGCAGCCCTGGCCGCAGGGGGGGAAATGAAAAACTGTTTTTT.